This T cell receptor (beta chain) was identified during a study of early T cells in non-severe SARS-CoV-2 infection. Individual cDNA molecules received unique molecular identifiers during library preparation. TCRdb reprocessed the 5' RACE reads with MiXCR, giving one entry per CDR3 protein. The table has 80,000 to 100,000 distinct CDR3 sequences, about 15% seen once. This clonotype was counted many times. The sample consisted of whole blood. The sequence derives from an adult who was a healthcare worker with PCR-confirmed SARS-CoV-2 infection or an uninfected control (not recorded which).

The CDR3 sequence: CASSLDRGTEAFF. CDR3 nucleotides: TGTGCCAGCAGCTTAGACAGGGGCACTGAAGCTTTCTTT. This chain joins TRBV7-9 and TRBJ1-1; 7 nucleotides align to TRBD1. This CDR3 comprises 13 residues. V lost 1 base and J lost 4; bases outside the gene matches: 0. CDR1 and CDR2 from the germline V gene are SEHNR and FQNEAQ (reference sequence).